This TCR beta chain was identified in a study of radiation and T cells in renal cell carcinoma. Specified time point: blood 2 weeks post-SBRT. Treatment defined: 15 Gy SBRT to primary tumor, nephrectomy 4 weeks later. Blood was sampled at baseline, 2 weeks and 4 weeks after SBRT. The CDR3 sequence is 14 residues long. Germline V gives CDR1 PRHDT, CDR2 FYEKMQ (reference sequence). V lost 0 bases to trimming and J lost 8 bases, with 11 bases between them. Profiled with immunoSEQ multiplex PCR; TCRdb holds only in-frame clones, not every one. The sample contains tens of thousands of clones, roughly four fifths of which appear only once.

The sample consisted of blood, taken from a patient whose treatment included radiotherapy and nephrectomy. The receptor comes from a man in his 60s with renal cell carcinoma. The chain recombines TRBV13 with TRBJ2-1, with unresolved D. CDR3 DNA sequence: TGTGCCAGCAGCTTAGGGGCCCAAGCCGATGAGCAGTTCTTC. Residues: CASSLGAQADEQFF.